This T cell receptor (beta chain) was profiled in a study of CD4+ T cells in melanoma. The CDR3 covers 15 residues. Germline CDR1 and CDR2: MDHEN and SYDVKM. J gave up 5 bases and V 5 bases, and 11 bases lay outside the gene matches. The data were produced by immunoSEQ multiplex PCR, yet TCRdb's version contains in-frame clones alone and is incomplete. The sample contains 9,900 or so clones, around 63% of which appear only once. Sample: peripheral blood. This receptor was identified in a human donor with melanoma. The chain recombines TRBV28 with TRBJ1-1, with 7 bases identical to TRBD1. CDR3 region: CASSPYRDRLTEAFF. The CDR3 DNA follows: TGTGCCAGCAGTCCTTACCGGGACAGACTGACTGAAGCTTTCTTT.